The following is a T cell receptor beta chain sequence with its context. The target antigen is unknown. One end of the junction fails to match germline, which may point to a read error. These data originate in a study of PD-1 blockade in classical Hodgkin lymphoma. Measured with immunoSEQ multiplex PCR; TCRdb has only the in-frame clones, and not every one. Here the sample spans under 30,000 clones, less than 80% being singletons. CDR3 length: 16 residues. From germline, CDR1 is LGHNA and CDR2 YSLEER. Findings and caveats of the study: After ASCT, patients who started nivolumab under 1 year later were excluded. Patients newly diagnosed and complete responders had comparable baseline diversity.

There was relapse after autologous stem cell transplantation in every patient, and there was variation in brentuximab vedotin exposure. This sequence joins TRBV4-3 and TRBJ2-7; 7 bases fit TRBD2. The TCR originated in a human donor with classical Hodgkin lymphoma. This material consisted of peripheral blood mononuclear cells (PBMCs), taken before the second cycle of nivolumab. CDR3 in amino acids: CVSSLGRVTASYEQYF. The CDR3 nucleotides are TGCGTCAGCAGCCTAGGGAGGGTGACCGCCTCCTACGAGCAGTACTTC.